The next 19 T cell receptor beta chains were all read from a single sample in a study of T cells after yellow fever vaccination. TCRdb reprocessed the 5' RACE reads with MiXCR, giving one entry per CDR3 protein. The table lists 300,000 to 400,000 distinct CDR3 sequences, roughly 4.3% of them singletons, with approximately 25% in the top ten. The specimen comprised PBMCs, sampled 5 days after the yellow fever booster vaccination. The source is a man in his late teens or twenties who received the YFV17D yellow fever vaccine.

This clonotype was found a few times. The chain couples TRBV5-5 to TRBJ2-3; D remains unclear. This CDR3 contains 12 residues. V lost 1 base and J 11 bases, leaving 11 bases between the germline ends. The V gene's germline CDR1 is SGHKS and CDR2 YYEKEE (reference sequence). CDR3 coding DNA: TGTGCCAGCAGCTTGTCTGGGATAGAGCAGTATTTT. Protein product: CASSLSGIEQYF.

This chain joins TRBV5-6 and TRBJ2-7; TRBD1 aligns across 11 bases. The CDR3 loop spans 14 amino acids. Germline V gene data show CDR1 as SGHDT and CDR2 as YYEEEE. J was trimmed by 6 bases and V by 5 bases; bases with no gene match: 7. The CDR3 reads CASRFGQGAAEQYV. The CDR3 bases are TGTGCCAGCAGGTTCGGACAGGGGGCGGCCGAGCAGTACGTC.

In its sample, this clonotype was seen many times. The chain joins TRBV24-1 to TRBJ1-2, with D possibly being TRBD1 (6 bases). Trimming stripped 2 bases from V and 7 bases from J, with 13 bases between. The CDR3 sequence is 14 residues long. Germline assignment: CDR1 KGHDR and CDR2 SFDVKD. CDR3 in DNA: TGTGCCACCAGTGATTCCCGGACAGCGTCTGGCTACACCTTC. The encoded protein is CATSDSRTASGYTF.

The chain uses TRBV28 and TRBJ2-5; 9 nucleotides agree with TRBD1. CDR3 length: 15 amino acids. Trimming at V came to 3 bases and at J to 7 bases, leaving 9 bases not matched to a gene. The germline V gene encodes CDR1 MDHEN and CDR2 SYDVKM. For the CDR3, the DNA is TGTGCCAGCAGTTTTCGAGACAGGGGGATCGGGACCCAGTACTTC. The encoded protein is CASSFRDRGIGTQYF.

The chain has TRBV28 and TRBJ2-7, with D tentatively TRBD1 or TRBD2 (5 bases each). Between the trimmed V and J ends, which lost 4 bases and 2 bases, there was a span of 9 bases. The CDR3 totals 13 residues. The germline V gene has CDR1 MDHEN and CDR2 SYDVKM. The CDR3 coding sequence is TGTGCCAGCAGTTGGGACGTGACCTACGAGCAGTACTTC. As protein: CASSWDVTYEQYF.

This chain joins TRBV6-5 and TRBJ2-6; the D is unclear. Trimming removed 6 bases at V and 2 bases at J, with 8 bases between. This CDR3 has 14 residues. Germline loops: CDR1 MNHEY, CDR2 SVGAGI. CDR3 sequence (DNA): TGTGCCAGCAGATGGCTGGCTGGGGCCAACGTCCTGACTTTC. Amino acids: CASRWLAGANVLTF.

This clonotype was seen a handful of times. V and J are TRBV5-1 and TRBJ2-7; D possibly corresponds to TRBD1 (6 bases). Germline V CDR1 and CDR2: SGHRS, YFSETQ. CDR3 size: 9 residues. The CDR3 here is CAGPGTTNV. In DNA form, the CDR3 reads TGCGCCGGCCCCGGGACAACGAACGTC.

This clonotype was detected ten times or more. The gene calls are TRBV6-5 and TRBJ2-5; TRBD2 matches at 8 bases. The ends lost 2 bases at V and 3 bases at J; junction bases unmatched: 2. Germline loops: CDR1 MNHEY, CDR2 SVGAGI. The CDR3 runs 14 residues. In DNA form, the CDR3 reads TGTGCCAGCAGTTACCGGGGGGGCGAAGAGACCCAGTACTTC. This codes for CASSYRGGEETQYF.

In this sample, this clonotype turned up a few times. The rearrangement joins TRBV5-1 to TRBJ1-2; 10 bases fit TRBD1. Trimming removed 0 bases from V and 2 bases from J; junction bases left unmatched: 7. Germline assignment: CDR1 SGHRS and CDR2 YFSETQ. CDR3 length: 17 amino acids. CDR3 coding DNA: TGCGCCAGCAGCTTGGCCGACAGGGGGCGAAGAAACTATGGCTACACCTTC. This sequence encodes CASSLADRGRRNYGYTF. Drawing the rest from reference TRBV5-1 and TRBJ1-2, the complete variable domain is KAGVTQTPRYLIKTRGQQVTLSCSPISGHRSVSWYQQTPGQGLQFLFEYFSETQRNKGNFPGRFSGRQFSNSRSEMNVSTLELGDSALYLCASSLADRGRRNYGYTFGSGTRLTVV.

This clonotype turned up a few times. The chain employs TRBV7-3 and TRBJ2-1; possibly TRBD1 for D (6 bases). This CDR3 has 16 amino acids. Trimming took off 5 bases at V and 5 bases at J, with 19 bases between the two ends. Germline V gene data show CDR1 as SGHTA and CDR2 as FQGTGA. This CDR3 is CASSPPAGRGHNEQFF. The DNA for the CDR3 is TGTGCCAGCAGCCCCCCCGCCGGCAGGGGCCACAATGAGCAGTTCTTC.

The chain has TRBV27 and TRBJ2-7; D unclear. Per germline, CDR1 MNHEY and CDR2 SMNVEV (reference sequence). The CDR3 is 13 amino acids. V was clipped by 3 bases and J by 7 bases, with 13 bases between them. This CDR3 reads CASSFHFGREQYV. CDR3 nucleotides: TGTGCCAGCAGTTTCCATTTTGGTAGAGAGCAGTACGTC.

The CDR3 here is CAIAGNDEQFF. The CDR3 DNA follows: TGTGCCATCGCCGGGAACGATGAGCAGTTCTTC. The chain uses TRBV10-3 and TRBJ2-1; TRBD2 is a possible D gene (5 bases). Germline V CDR1 and CDR2: ENHRY, SYGVKD. CDR3 length: 11 residues. V gave up 8 bases and J gave up 8 bases, with 10 bases separating them.

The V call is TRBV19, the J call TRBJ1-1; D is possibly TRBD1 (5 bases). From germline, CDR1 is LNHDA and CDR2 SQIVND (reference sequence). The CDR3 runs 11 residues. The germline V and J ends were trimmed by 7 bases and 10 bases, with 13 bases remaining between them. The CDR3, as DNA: TGTGCCAGTACCTCGGGGGTAGGAGCTTTCTTT. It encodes CASTSGVGAFF.

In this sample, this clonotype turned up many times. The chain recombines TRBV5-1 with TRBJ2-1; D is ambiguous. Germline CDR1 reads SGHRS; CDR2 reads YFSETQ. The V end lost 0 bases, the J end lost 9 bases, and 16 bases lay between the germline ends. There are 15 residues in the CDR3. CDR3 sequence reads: CASSLVQPHSGEQFF. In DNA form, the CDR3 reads TGCGCCAGCAGCTTGGTACAGCCGCATTCCGGTGAGCAGTTCTTC.

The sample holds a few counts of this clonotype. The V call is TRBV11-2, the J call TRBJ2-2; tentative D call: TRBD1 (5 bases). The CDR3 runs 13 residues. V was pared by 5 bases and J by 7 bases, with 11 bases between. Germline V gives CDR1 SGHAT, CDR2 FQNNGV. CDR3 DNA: TGTGCCAGCAGCCGATCAGGGATCGGGGAGCTGTTTTTT. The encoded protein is CASSRSGIGELFF.

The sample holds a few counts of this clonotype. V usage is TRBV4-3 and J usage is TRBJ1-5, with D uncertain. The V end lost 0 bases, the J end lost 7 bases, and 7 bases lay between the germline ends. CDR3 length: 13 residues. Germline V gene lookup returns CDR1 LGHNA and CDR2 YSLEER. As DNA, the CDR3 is TGCGCCAGCAGCCAAGACGTACGGCAGCCCCAGCATTTT. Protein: CASSQDVRQPQHF.

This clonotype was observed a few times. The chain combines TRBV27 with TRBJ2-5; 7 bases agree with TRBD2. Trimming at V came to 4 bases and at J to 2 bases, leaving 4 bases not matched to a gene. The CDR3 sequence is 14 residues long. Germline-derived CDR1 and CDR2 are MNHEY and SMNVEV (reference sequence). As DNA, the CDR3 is TGTGCCAGCAGTTATCGGGGGGAACAAGAGACCCAGTACTTC. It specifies CASSYRGEQETQYF.

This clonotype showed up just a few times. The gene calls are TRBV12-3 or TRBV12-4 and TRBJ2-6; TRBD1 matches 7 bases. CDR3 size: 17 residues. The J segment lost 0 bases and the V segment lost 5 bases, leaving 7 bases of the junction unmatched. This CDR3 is CASSIPGQSSGANVLTF. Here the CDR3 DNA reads TGTGCCAGCAGTATTCCGGGACAGTCCTCTGGGGCCAACGTCCTGACTTTC.

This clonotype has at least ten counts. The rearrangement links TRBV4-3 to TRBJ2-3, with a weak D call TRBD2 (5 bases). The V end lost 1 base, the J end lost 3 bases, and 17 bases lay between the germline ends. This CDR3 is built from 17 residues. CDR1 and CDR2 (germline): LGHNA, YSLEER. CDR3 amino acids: CASSQVGSGPGTDTQYF. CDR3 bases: TGCGCCAGCAGCCAAGTAGGGTCAGGTCCGGGAACAGATACGCAGTATTTT.